This T cell receptor (beta chain) was identified in a study of control samples from healthy donors and cancer patients. CDR1 is LNHDA, CDR2 SQIVND, per germline (reference sequence). The CDR3 length is 14 residues. V lost 7 bases to trimming and J lost 8 bases; unmatched junction nucleotides: 6. Only in-frame clones appear in the TCRdb table, and some are missing; sequencing was by immunoSEQ multiplex PCR. Among about 80,000 clones listed, roughly 86% were seen once. Sequences were obtained from blood. The sequence was collected from a man aged 50-59 years in good health. The gene calls are TRBV19 and TRBJ2-1; 12 bases map to TRBD2. The CDR3, as DNA: TGTGCCAGTACCTGGACTAGCGGGGCTTATGAGCAGTTCTTC. Its translation is CASTWTSGAYEQFF.